One sample yielded the 31 T cell receptor beta chains listed below, sequenced in a study of blood T cell repertoires in COVID-19. Repertoires were generated with immunoSEQ multiplex PCR, while TCRdb's copy carries only in-frame clones and drops some. The top ten hold 7.2% of the sample, which has some 240,000 clones, 80% seen once. The specimen was peripheral blood. The receptors originated from a woman in her 70s with acute or convalescent COVID-19.

The chain is built from TRBV3-1 (or the pseudogene TRBV3-2) and TRBJ2-1; TRBD2 matches 7 bases. Germline CDR1 is LGHDT and CDR2 is YNNKEL (reference sequence). V lost 1 base, J lost 5 bases, and 2 bases stayed unmatched. CDR3 length: 14 amino acids. This CDR3 is CASSQAGGDNEQFF. The CDR3 bases are TGTGCCAGCAGCCAAGCGGGGGGAGACAATGAGCAGTTCTTC.

The chain couples TRBV23-1 to TRBJ1-6, with D unclear. TRBV23-1 is flagged as an ORF with uncertain function. This CDR3 has 18 amino acids. V dropped 2 bases and J dropped 7 bases, with 21 bases sitting between them. CDR3 DNA sequence: TGCGCCAGCAGTCAACGACGGGGTTCCCGGGAACGAAATTCACCCCTCCACTTT. Translating gives CASSQRRGSRERNSPLHF.

The V gene is TRBV4-3, the J gene TRBJ2-1; 8 bases match TRBD2. Germline CDR1 and CDR2: LGHNA and YSLEER. The V segment lost 1 base and the J segment 6 bases; nucleotides outside the gene matches: 11. The CDR3 runs 17 residues. CDR3 nucleotide sequence: TGCGCCAGCAGCCAAGGGTGGAGCGGGGGCCGAGGCAATGAGCAGTTCTTC. It specifies CASSQGWSGGRGNEQFF.

The CDR3 DNA reads TGTGCCTGGAGTGTACTCTCGTGGAACACTGAAGCTTTCTTT. The encoded protein is CAWSVLSWNTEAFF. The chain links TRBV30 to TRBJ1-1; D unresolved. There are 14 residues in the CDR3. V lost 0 bases and J 1 base, leaving 9 bases between the germline ends. Germline V CDR1 and CDR2: GTSNPN, SVGIG (reference sequence).

The chain carries TRBV30 and TRBJ1-5; 10 bases line up with TRBD1. Germline V lookup: CDR1 GTSNPN, CDR2 SVGIG (reference sequence). The CDR3 is 13 residues long. Trimming at V came to 3 bases and at J to 8 bases, leaving 4 bases not matched to a gene. Here the CDR3 reads CAWSRTGGEPQHF. DNA of the CDR3: TGTGCCTGGAGCAGGACAGGGGGAGAGCCCCAGCATTTT.

This clone appeared a few times. The V and J genes are TRBV9 and TRBJ1-2; possible D gene TRBD1, 6 bases. CDR3 size: 17 residues. The germline V and J ends were trimmed by 0 bases and 5 bases, with 20 bases remaining between them. CDR1 is SGDLS and CDR2 is YYNGEE in the germline V gene. This chain's CDR3 is CASSVGAGGAITYGYTF. The CDR3 bases are TGTGCCAGCAGCGTAGGGGCGGGGGGGGCGATAACTTATGGCTACACCTTC.

The chain employs TRBV30 and TRBJ1-1, with D possibly being TRBD1 (5 bases). The CDR3 loop spans 12 amino acids. The V gene lost 4 bases and the J gene lost 3 bases, with 9 bases spanning the gap. From germline, CDR1 is GTSNPN and CDR2 SVGIG (reference sequence). CDR3 bases: TGTGCCTGGACGGAGGGGTACACTGAAGCTTTCTTT. Translating gives CAWTEGYTEAFF.

The chain couples TRBV10-3 to TRBJ1-2; TRBD1 is a possible D gene (5 bases). The CDR3 has 14 residues. V lost 3 bases and J 2 bases, leaving 10 bases between the germline ends. The germline V gene has CDR1 ENHRY and CDR2 SYGVKD. The CDR3 is CAISDQGKNYGYTF. CDR3 in DNA: TGTGCCATCAGTGACCAGGGCAAGAACTATGGCTACACCTTC.

The chain employs TRBV11-3 and TRBJ2-3; the D is unclear. Germline CDR1 reads SGHNT; CDR2 reads YENEEA. CDR3 length: 12 residues. The germline V and J ends were trimmed by 5 bases and 7 bases, with 10 bases remaining between them. This CDR3 reads CASSAGAYTQYF. The DNA of the CDR3 is TGTGCCAGCAGCGCTGGAGCTTATACGCAGTATTTT.

V is TRBV27 and J is TRBJ2-3, with a weak D call TRBD2 (7 bases). Trimming left V 6 bases short and J 3 bases short, with 22 bases between. The CDR3 length is 17 residues. Looked up from germline, CDR1 is MNHEY and CDR2 is SMNVEV (reference sequence). CDR3 residues: CASSRSEGGGGTDTQYF. The CDR3 bases are TGTGCCAGCAGCCGGAGCGAAGGAGGGGGGGGAACAGATACGCAGTATTTT.

The rearrangement links TRBV30 to TRBJ2-7; TRBD1 matches at 11 bases. CDR1 GTSNPN and CDR2 SVGIG come from the germline V gene (reference sequence). The CDR3 has 13 amino acids. J lost 6 bases, V lost 8 bases, and 9 bases had no gene match. The CDR3 DNA is TGTGCCACCCGCGGGACAGGGGGTGGCGAGCAGTACGTC. As protein: CATRGTGGGEQYV.

The V call is TRBV6-1, the J call TRBJ2-4; 13 bases are a match to TRBD2. From germline, CDR1 is MNHNS and CDR2 SASEGT. The CDR3 length is 21 residues. V shed 0 bases, J shed 2 bases, and the junction held 13 bases outside the gene matches. This CDR3 reads CASSEALPLGLAGVPKNIQYF. CDR3 in DNA: TGTGCCAGCAGTGAAGCGCTTCCGTTAGGACTAGCGGGGGTCCCCAAAAACATTCAGTACTTC.

The chain links TRBV24-1 to TRBJ2-7, with D uncertain. The germline gives CDR1 KGHDR, CDR2 SFDVKD. Trimming removed 0 bases from V and 2 bases from J, with 16 bases in between. The CDR3 length is 17 residues. CDR3 sequence reads: CATSDLRAAPTPYEQYF. DNA for the CDR3: TGTGCCACCAGTGATTTGCGTGCGGCACCGACTCCCTACGAGCAGTACTTC.

The chain has TRBV19 and TRBJ2-2; 10 bases map to TRBD1. The germline V gene has CDR1 LNHDA and CDR2 SQIVND (reference sequence). The junction had 4 bases not matched to a gene; V was cut back by 6 bases and J by 3 bases. The CDR3 loop spans 15 amino acids. CDR3 nucleotide sequence: TGTGCCAGTAGGATCGGGACAGGGGACACCGGGGAGCTGTTTTTT. Protein sequence: CASRIGTGDTGELFF. The variable domain in full, with the rest retrieved from reference TRBV19 and TRBJ2-2, is DGGITQSPKYLFRKEGQNVTLSCEQNLNHDAMYWYRQDPGQGLRLIYYSQIVNDFQKGDIAEGYSVSREKKESFPLTVTSAQKNPTAFYLCASRIGTGDTGELFFGEGSRLTVL.

This chain links TRBV7-8 with TRBJ2-2; D gene unclear. The CDR3 totals 14 residues. Germline V gene sequence: CDR1 SGHVS, CDR2 FQNEAQ. Trimming pared 4 bases from V and 0 bases from J, leaving 6 bases between. DNA for the CDR3: TGTGCCAGCAGCTCTGACACGAACACCGGGGAGCTGTTTTTT. It is translated as CASSSDTNTGELFF.

This chain connects TRBV7-8 to TRBJ1-2, with TRBD1 matching 8 bases. The J segment lost 14 bases and the V segment lost 5 bases, leaving 7 bases of the junction unmatched. CDR3 length: 11 residues. CDR1 SGHVS and CDR2 FQNEAQ come from the germline V gene. The CDR3 coding sequence is TGTGCCAGCAGCCAAGACAGGGGAAAAACCTTC. It is translated as CASSQDRGKTF.

The chain links TRBV29-1 to TRBJ2-1, with D possibly TRBD2 on 5 matching bases. The CDR3 loop spans 15 amino acids. The germline V and J ends were trimmed by 6 bases and 0 bases, with 15 bases remaining between them. Germline V gene data show CDR1 as SQVTM and CDR2 as ANQGSEA. The CDR3 spells CSVPPQRPSYNEQFF. CDR3 DNA: TGCAGCGTCCCCCCGCAGCGGCCCTCCTACAATGAGCAGTTCTTC.

V is TRBV7-9 and J is TRBJ2-7, with D maybe TRBD1 (5 bases). The CDR3 is 15 amino acids. V shed 1 base and J shed 0 bases, with 10 bases lying between them. In germline, CDR1 is SEHNR, CDR2 FQNEAQ (reference sequence). CDR3 sequence (DNA): TGTGCCAGCAGCTTAGGTCGGACAAGCTCCTACGAGCAGTACTTC. Translating it yields CASSLGRTSSYEQYF.

This chain uses TRBV5-1 with TRBJ2-3; 15 bases align to TRBD2. The V gene end was trimmed by 3 bases and the J gene end by 5 bases; junction bases not matched to a gene: 7. Germline V gene data show CDR1 as SGHRS and CDR2 as YFSETQ. This CDR3 has 17 residues. CDR3 region: CASSWSGLAGGGDTQYF. For the CDR3, the DNA is TGCGCCAGCAGCTGGTCGGGACTAGCGGGGGGCGGAGATACGCAGTATTTT.

The chain combines TRBV2 with TRBJ1-2; D is ambiguous. CDR3 length equals 14 residues. Germline V gene data show CDR1 as SNHLY and CDR2 as FYNNEI. Trimming stripped 10 bases from V and 7 bases from J, with 22 bases between. CDR3 coding DNA: TGTGCCAACAGCAATCTGGAGGTCATTGGTGGCTACACCTTC. This gives the protein CANSNLEVIGGYTF.

The chain joins TRBV5-1 to TRBJ1-6; no clear D gene. Germline CDR1 is SGHRS and CDR2 is YFSETQ. Trimming shortened V by 0 bases and J by 4 bases, and 11 bases separated the two germline ends. The CDR3 extends over 16 amino acids. CDR3 DNA: TGCGCCAGCAGCTTGGACAGTGCAATTTATAATTCACCCCTCCACTTT. Translation gives CASSLDSAIYNSPLHF.

This chain links TRBV29-1 with TRBJ2-5; D possibly uses TRBD1 or TRBD2 (5 bases each). The CDR3 spans 13 residues. Germline V gene data show CDR1 as SQVTM and CDR2 as ANQGSEA. V lost 7 bases and J lost 0, with 12 bases in between. CDR3 sequence reads: CSEGAGYQETQYF. In DNA form, the CDR3 reads TGCAGCGAGGGAGCAGGGTACCAAGAGACCCAGTACTTC.

The genes are TRBV7-8 and TRBJ2-7; 8 bases are a match to TRBD1. The germline V gene encodes CDR1 SGHVS and CDR2 FQNEAQ. The CDR3 runs to 17 residues. The J segment lost 5 bases and the V segment lost 1 base, leaving 13 bases of the junction unmatched. For the CDR3, the DNA is TGTGCCAGCAGCTTAGGACTTTCAGGGGGCGATCGCCACGAGCAGTACTTC. Its protein product is CASSLGLSGGDRHEQYF.

CDR3 nucleotides: TGTGCCAGCAGCGTGGACAGGAGCTCGAATTCACCCCTCCACTTT. Protein sequence: CASSVDRSSNSPLHF. The chain uses TRBV9 and TRBJ1-6; TRBD1 agrees at 7 bases. Germline V gene lookup returns CDR1 SGDLS and CDR2 YYNGEE. This CDR3 spans 15 amino acids. The V and J ends lost 2 bases and 7 bases, in that order; junction bases with no gene match: 6.

The chain employs TRBV24-1 and TRBJ2-1; TRBD1 might be the D (6 bases). The V end lost 3 bases, the J end lost 2 bases, and 13 bases lay between the germline ends. The CDR3 sequence is 16 residues long. Per the germline V gene, CDR1 is KGHDR and CDR2 is SFDVKD. As DNA, the CDR3 is TGTGCCACCAGTGATCCGGGCAGGGGACCCTACAATGAGCAGTTCTTC. Protein product: CATSDPGRGPYNEQFF.

This clone was found once. The chain is built from TRBV2 and TRBJ2-6, with TRBD1 matching over 11 bases. The germline gives CDR1 SNHLY, CDR2 FYNNEI. This CDR3 region has 17 residues. V shed 6 bases, J shed 4 bases, and the junction held 8 bases outside the gene matches. The CDR3 spells CASSAGTGGQGANVLTF. The CDR3, as DNA: TGTGCCAGCAGCGCCGGGACAGGGGGACAAGGGGCCAACGTCCTGACTTTC. Full variable domain (remainder filled in from reference TRBV2 and TRBJ2-6): EPEVTQTPSHQVTQMGQEVILRCVPISNHLYFYWYRQILGQKVEFLVSFYNNEISEKSEIFDDQFSVERPDGSNFTLKIRSTKLEDSAMYFCASSAGTGGQGANVLTFGAGSRLTVL.

This chain links TRBV6-5 with TRBJ1-1; the D gene is possibly TRBD1 (5 bases). The CDR3 is made up of 13 amino acids. Trimming took 6 bases from V and 1 from J, leaving 9 bases between them. Germline CDR1 is MNHEY and CDR2 is SVGAGI. The CDR3 loop reads CASSSGPNTEAFF. The CDR3, as DNA: TGTGCCAGCAGCTCAGGGCCGAACACTGAAGCTTTCTTT.

This clone was detected a few times. V is TRBV10-3 and J is TRBJ2-5; 9 bases align to TRBD1. V dropped 3 bases and J dropped 4; count of bases not matched to a gene: 3. The CDR3 is made up of 14 amino acids. CDR1 and CDR2 from the germline V gene are ENHRY and SYGVKD. CDR3 nucleotides: TGTGCCATCAGTGAAGGGACAGGGCTAGAGACCCAGTACTTC. Translating it yields CAISEGTGLETQYF.

J is TRBJ2-7 and V is TRBV6-4; D may be TRBD1 (5 bases). V lost 8 bases and J lost 3, with 17 bases in between. Germline values: CDR1 MRHNA, CDR2 SNTAGT. The length of the CDR3 is 14 residues. The CDR3 sequence is CASRYRWAVYEQYV. The CDR3 region has the DNA TGTGCCAGCCGTTACAGGTGGGCTGTCTACGAGCAGTACGTC.

The DNA for the CDR3 is TGTGCCAGCAGTCCTCTCCTGCGGCAGAACCAAAAAAACATTCAGTACTTC. As protein: CASSPLLRQNQKNIQYF. The J gene is TRBJ2-4, the V gene TRBV6-4, with no clear D. Germline-derived CDR1 and CDR2 are MRHNA and SNTAGT. V lost 5 bases to trimming and J lost 4 bases, with 21 bases between them. The CDR3 sequence is 17 residues long.

The rearrangement uses TRBV19 and TRBJ2-7; 11 nucleotides align to TRBD1. The germline V gene has CDR1 LNHDA and CDR2 SQIVND (reference sequence). Losses at the gene ends were 4 bases for V and 0 bases for J; bases not matched to a gene: 2. The CDR3 is made up of 15 amino acids. The chain's CDR3 is CASSSGTGGSYEQYF. For the CDR3, the DNA is TGTGCCAGTAGTAGTGGGACAGGGGGCTCCTACGAGCAGTACTTC.